Listed here is a single T cell receptor (beta chain). The CDR3 totals 13 residues. Germline V gives CDR1 SNHLY, CDR2 FYNNEI. V lost 6 bases, J lost 3 bases, and 4 bases stayed unmatched. As originally analysed: Amplification of reference gene primers provided the estimated nucleated cell counts. The data were produced by immunoSEQ multiplex PCR, yet TCRdb's version contains in-frame clones alone and is incomplete. V and J calls and clone size follow that table, whereas D and trimming were derived from the DNA. The sample holds tens of thousands of clones, around 79% seen once. The sample belongs to a study of blood T cell repertoires in COVID-19. Looking at the study overall: Specimens from acute and convalescent COVID-19 originated in the United States, Italy and Spain. Sources were T cells, B-cell-depleted T cells, or PBMCs; the material itself was cDNA or gDNA.

This TCR derives from a man between 60 and 75 years old with active or convalescent COVID-19. The sequenced material came from peripheral blood. The genes are TRBV2 and TRBJ1-2; 7 nucleotides align to TRBD1. The CDR3 DNA is TGTGCCAGCAGGGGGGACAGTCACTATGGCTACACCTTC. Encoded protein: CASRGDSHYGYTF.